The clone carrying this T cell receptor (beta chain) was seen just once. Per the study methods: Using reference gene primer amplification, nucleated cell counts were estimated. Generated by immunoSEQ multiplex PCR, the TCRdb table keeps only in-frame clones and is missing some. V and J calls and clone size are copied from that table; D and trimming were computed from the DNA. In the table there are about 170,000 clones, around 90% of which are singletons. These data originate in a study of blood T cell repertoires in COVID-19. Overall study: Samples taken during acute and convalescent COVID-19 were collected in the United States, Italy and Spain.

The CDR3 has 13 residues. In germline, CDR1 is MGHDK, CDR2 SYGVNS. The germline V and J ends were trimmed by 6 bases and 6 bases, with 14 bases remaining between them. The chain joins TRBV25-1 to TRBJ1-1, with D unresolved. This receptor was taken from a woman over 75 with COVID-19, enrolled during active disease. Material for sequencing was peripheral blood. CDR3 DNA sequence: TGTGCCAGCAGGCCCGTGGGAGAATCTGAAGCTTTCTTT. This gives the protein CASRPVGESEAFF.